These 16 T cell receptor beta chains were sequenced from one sample in a study of early T cells in non-severe SARS-CoV-2 infection. TCRdb itself ran the 5' RACE reads through MiXCR, one entry per CDR3 protein. The sample yields around 52,000 distinct CDR3 sequences, over 9.5% seen once. Specimen: whole blood. These receptors all stem from an adult who was a healthcare worker with PCR-confirmed SARS-CoV-2 infection or an uninfected control (not recorded which).

This clonotype was seen ten or more times. The chain joins TRBV5-4 to TRBJ2-7; TRBD2 agrees at 7 bases. Germline trimming cut 0 bases from V and 7 bases from J; bases unmatched to any gene: 7. Germline V gives CDR1 SGHNT, CDR2 YYREEE (reference sequence). The CDR3 runs to 14 residues. The CDR3 region is CASSLEGGPKEQYF. CDR3 coding DNA: TGTGCCAGCAGCTTGGAGGGAGGGCCGAAGGAGCAGTACTTC.

The chain carries TRBV11-2 and TRBJ1-2, with D possibly TRBD1 on 5 matching bases. The CDR3 extends over 15 amino acids. The V end lost 1 base, the J end lost 4 bases, and 13 bases lay between the germline ends. Germline V gene data show CDR1 as SGHAT and CDR2 as FQNNGV. CDR3 nucleotides: TGTGCCAGCAGCTTAGGCACGGGGGTTGGCTATGGCTACACCTTC. Translation gives CASSLGTGVGYGYTF.

Many counts were recorded for this clonotype. This chain links TRBV6-6 with TRBJ1-5; 7 nucleotides align to TRBD1. The CDR3 totals 17 residues. The trim removed 8 bases at V and 6 bases at J, leaving 19 bases unmatched. CDR1 MNHNY and CDR2 SVGAGI come from the germline V gene (reference sequence). CDR3 in DNA: TGTGCCAGCTTAAACACCGCGGGACCAGGGGGATCTCAGCCCCAGCATTTT. This codes for CASLNTAGPGGSQPQHF.

This clonotype has more than one count but fewer than ten. The chain recombines TRBV20-1 with TRBJ2-2, with TRBD1 as a possible D gene (5 bases). Germline V CDR1 and CDR2: DFQATT, SNEGSKA (reference sequence). V was shortened by 2 bases and J by 0 bases, with 7 bases between the two germline ends. The CDR3 runs to 14 residues. The CDR3 DNA reads as TGCAGTGCTAGAATGACAGCGAACACCGGGGAGCTGTTTTTT. It yields the protein CSARMTANTGELFF.

This clonotype was seen many times. This rearrangement joins TRBV3-1 to TRBJ2-2, with 7 bases identical to TRBD2. J gave up 1 base and V 4 bases, and 3 bases lay outside the gene matches. The CDR3 covers 15 residues. CDR1 and CDR2 from the germline V gene are LGHDT and YNNKEL (reference sequence). CDR3 nucleotides: TGTGCCAGCAGCCGCGGGACTATGAACACCGGGGAGCTGTTTTTT. Protein: CASSRGTMNTGELFF.

There are many counts of this clonotype. CDR3 DNA: TGCGCCAGCAGTGCAGCGGGAGGGAGACAAGAGACCCAGTACTTC. Protein product: CASSAAGGRQETQYF. V gene TRBV10-2 combines with J gene TRBJ2-5, with 10 bases matching TRBD2. The CDR3 loop spans 15 amino acids. Germline CDR1 reads WSHSY; CDR2 reads SAAADI. V trimming: 4 bases; J trimming: 2 bases; junction bases outside the gene matches: 4.

The gene calls are TRBV27 and TRBJ2-7, with 7 bases lining up with TRBD2. This CDR3 is 15 amino acids long. Germline trimming cut 1 base from V and 6 bases from J; bases unmatched to any gene: 9. Germline lookup yields CDR1 MNHEY and CDR2 SMNVEV (reference sequence). The CDR3 nucleotides read TGTGCCAGCAGTTTATTCGGGGGGAGGGGCGGCGAGCAGTACTTC. Protein sequence: CASSLFGGRGGEQYF.

This clonotype has a count of ten or more. V is TRBV7-3 and J is TRBJ2-3; D is tentatively TRBD1 or TRBD2 (7 bases each). Trimming left V 2 bases short and J 4 bases short, with 16 bases between. CDR3 length: 16 amino acids. In germline, CDR1 is SGHTA, CDR2 FQGTGA. CDR3 loop: CASSLSGGASPDTQYF. CDR3 DNA sequence: TGTGCCAGCAGCTTATCAGGGGGGGCCTCACCAGATACGCAGTATTTT.

This clonotype was counted many times. V gene TRBV2 combines with J gene TRBJ1-3, with D uncertain. Germline assignment: CDR1 SNHLY and CDR2 FYNNEI. The CDR3 sequence is 13 residues long. Trimming pared 7 bases from V and 2 bases from J, leaving 9 bases between. The CDR3 sequence is CASTVAAGNTIYF. Written as DNA, the CDR3 is TGTGCCAGCACGGTAGCAGCTGGAAACACCATATATTTT.

This clonotype was counted many times. This chain links TRBV29-1 with TRBJ2-3; TRBD1 agrees at 8 bases. This CDR3 contains 11 residues. The junction had 6 bases not matched to a gene; V was cut back by 6 bases and J by 10 bases. Germline V gene data show CDR1 as SQVTM and CDR2 as ANQGSEA. The CDR3 DNA follows: TGCAGCGTCCCCAGGGGGCCTGCGCAGTATTTT. Translating gives CSVPRGPAQYF.

The CDR3 coding sequence is TGTGCCAGCAGCTTAGGGGGCGCGGGGGCAGATACGCAGTATTTT. Protein product: CASSLGGAGADTQYF. The chain couples TRBV7-3 to TRBJ2-3, with D possibly being TRBD2 (7 bases). V lost 2 bases and J 4 bases, leaving 13 bases between the germline ends. Germline V lookup: CDR1 SGHTA, CDR2 FQGTGA. The CDR3 loop spans 15 amino acids.

This clonotype has more than one count but fewer than ten. This sequence joins TRBV7-9 and TRBJ1-1; 9 nucleotides agree with TRBD1. The J segment lost 0 bases and the V segment lost 2 bases, leaving 4 bases of the junction unmatched. CDR1 is SEHNR and CDR2 is FQNEAQ in the germline V gene (reference sequence). The CDR3 contains 16 residues. The chain's CDR3 is CASSLSGTGLNTEAFF. CDR3 coding DNA: TGTGCCAGCAGCTTAAGTGGGACAGGGCTGAACACTGAAGCTTTCTTT.

The chain employs TRBV11-3 and TRBJ2-3; D is ambiguous. This CDR3 is built from 17 residues. Germline-derived CDR1 and CDR2 are SGHNT and YENEEA. With 1 base removed from V and 3 bases from J, the gap between germline ends came to 17 bases. CDR3 in amino acids: CASSLAPAVGQTDTQYF. As DNA, the CDR3 is TGTGCCAGCAGCTTAGCTCCGGCCGTGGGTCAGACAGATACGCAGTATTTT.

The V and J genes are TRBV12-3 or TRBV12-4 and TRBJ1-4; no definite D call. The CDR3 is 14 amino acids. The germline V and J ends were trimmed by 4 bases and 3 bases, with 9 bases remaining between them. The CDR3: CASSSPGSNEKLFF. CDR3 nucleotide sequence: TGTGCCAGCAGTTCCCCGGGTTCTAATGAAAAACTGTTTTTT.

This clonotype has ten or more counts. This chain joins TRBV7-3 and TRBJ2-3; maybe TRBD1 (5 bases). CDR1 is SGHTA, CDR2 FQGTGA, per germline. V lost 4 bases and J 5 bases, leaving 7 bases between the germline ends. There are 12 residues in the CDR3. CDR3 protein: CASSYDRDTQYF. The CDR3 DNA is TGTGCCAGCAGCTACGACAGAGATACGCAGTATTTT.

This clonotype occurred a few times. The conserved phenylalanine or tryptophan normally closing the CDR3 is absent here, so this likely arose from a read error. The V gene is TRBV3-1, the J gene TRBJ2-7; D remains ambiguous. The CDR3 consists of 14 residues. Germline assignment: CDR1 LGHDT and CDR2 YNNKEL (reference sequence). Trimming took off 0 bases at V and 0 bases at J, with 6 bases between the two ends. The CDR3 spells CASSQDRRSYEQYL. In DNA form, the CDR3 reads TGTGCCAGCAGCCAAGATCGCCGCTCCTACGAGCAGTACTTG.